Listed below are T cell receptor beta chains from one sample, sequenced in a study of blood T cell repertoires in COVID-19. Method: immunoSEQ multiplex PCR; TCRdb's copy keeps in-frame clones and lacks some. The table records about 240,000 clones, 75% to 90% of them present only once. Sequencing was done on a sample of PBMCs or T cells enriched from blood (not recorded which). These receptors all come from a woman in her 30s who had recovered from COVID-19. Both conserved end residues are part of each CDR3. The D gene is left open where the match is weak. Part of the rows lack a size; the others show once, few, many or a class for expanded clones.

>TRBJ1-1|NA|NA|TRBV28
CASVHRNTEAFF
TGTGCCAGCGTACACCGGAACACTGAAGCTTTCTTT
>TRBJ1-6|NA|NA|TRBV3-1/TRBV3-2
CASSQDLVQASSYNSPLHF
TGTGCCAGCAGCCAAGATCTTGTACAGGCGAGCTCCTATAATTCACCCCTCCACTTT
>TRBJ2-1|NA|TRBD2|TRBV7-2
CASSLSGRAAYNEQFF
TGTGCCAGCAGCTTATCCGGGAGGGCCGCCTACAATGAGCAGTTCTTC
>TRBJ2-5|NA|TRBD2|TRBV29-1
CSVTLTSVETQYF
TGCAGCGTCACCCTGACTAGCGTGGAGACCCAGTACTTC
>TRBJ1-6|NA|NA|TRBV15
CATSSQQGLNSPLHF
TGTGCCACCAGCAGCCAACAGGGCCTCAATTCACCCCTCCACTTT
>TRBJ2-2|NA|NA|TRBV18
CASSPPTGSTGELFF
TGTGCCAGCTCACCACCAACAGGGTCCACCGGGGAGCTGTTTTTT
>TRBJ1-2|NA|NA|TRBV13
CASSDTKGGLSYGYTF
TGTGCCAGCAGCGATACCAAAGGGGGATTAAGTTATGGCTACACCTTC
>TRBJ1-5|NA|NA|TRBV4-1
CASLPRASEGQPQHF
TGCGCCAGCCTCCCCCGGGCGTCGGAGGGTCAGCCCCAGCATTTT
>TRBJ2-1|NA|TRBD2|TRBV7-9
CASSLRTSGRNNEQFF
TGTGCCAGCAGCCTCCGGACTAGCGGGAGGAACAATGAGCAGTTCTTC
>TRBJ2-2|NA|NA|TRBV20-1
CSASHPTNTGELFF
TGCAGTGCTAGTCATCCCACTAACACCGGGGAGCTGTTTTTT
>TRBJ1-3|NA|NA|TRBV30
CAWSLPAGNTIYF
TGTGCCTGGAGTTTGCCGGCTGGAAACACCATATATTTT
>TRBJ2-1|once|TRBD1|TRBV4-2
CASSQGLRDRFYNEQFF
TGTGCCAGCAGCCAGGGTCTCCGGGACAGGTTCTACAATGAGCAGTTCTTC
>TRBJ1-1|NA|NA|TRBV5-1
CASSLVSEPAEAFF
TGCGCCAGCAGCTTGGTTTCTGAGCCCGCTGAAGCTTTCTTT
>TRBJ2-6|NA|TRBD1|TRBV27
CASRSGGTSGANVLTF
TGTGCCAGTAGATCAGGGGGAACCTCTGGGGCCAACGTCCTGACTTTC